The sequence of this T cell receptor (beta chain) was determined in a study of response to subunit inactivated influenza vaccine (dated by TCRdb to 2017 to 2018). Study-level background: Deep quantitative T cell receptor repertoire profiling was used in the study to track responses to a trivalent subunit inactivated influenza vaccine. Points the paper makes about the study in general: The authors proposed that each seasonal influenza vaccination may bring in only a limited number of new T cells.

According to the germline V gene (reference sequence), CDR1 reads LGHDT and CDR2 reads YNNKEL. Trimming costs V 5 bases and J 3 bases, and their ends lie 13 bases apart. Reading from cysteine to phenylalanine, the CDR3 counts 14 amino acids. The kept DNA is CDR3 alone, 42 bases in frame from the first base. Preparation of the library involved RT-PCR. The listed sequencing device is Illumina HiSeq 2500. TCRdb redid the processing of the public reads, applying fastp at Q25 and MiXCR, and retained in-frame beta chains. Entries that share a CDR3 protein sequence are merged under the most common genes and DNA. The sample table records a few hundred thousand distinct CDR3 sequences; 14% of these occur just once. Of the sample, approximately 10% falls within the top ten clones. Notes on this clonotype: What antigen it recognizes has not been identified. It has no much larger one-base neighbor in the sample; base qualities were not kept.

The specimen comprised PBMCs from blood, sampled 11 to 12 days after vaccination. The source of this sequence is a man aged 45 to 65 who received an inactivated influenza vaccine. Donor details come from another sample of the same person, matched by shared clones. The chain uses TRBV3-1 and TRBJ1-1, with the D gene too uncertain to name. The CDR3: CASSSKHRDTEAFF. Here is the DNA: TGTGCCAGCAGCTCAAAGCACAGAGACACTGAAGCTTTCTTT. Outside the CDR3, residues come from the reference TRBV3-1 and TRBJ1-1 proteins, so the full variable domain is: DTAVSQTPKYLVTQMGNDKSIKCEQNLGHDTMYWYKQDSKKFLKIMFSYNNKELIINETVPNRFSPKSPDKAHLNLHINSLELGDSAVYFCASSSKHRDTEAFFGQGTRLTVV.